The following is a T cell receptor beta chain sequence with its context. It has no known antigen specificity. No much larger clonotype is one base removed from it; base qualities were not supplied. Patients with uncontrolled infections, other autoimmune diseases, pregnancy or lactation were excluded. Clinical symptoms, serum thyroxine and TRAb, thyroid ultrasound, and orbital computed tomography formed the basis for the diagnoses. Total RNA was extracted with Trizol reagent, and quality was checked on an Agilent 2100 Bioanalyzer. The data are from a study of T cells in Graves' hyperthyroidism and ophthalmopathy (dated by TCRdb to about 2019). With regard to the full study: To identify TCR V-J signatures that set the groups apart, the researchers used a discovery cohort of more than 95 patients, made up of 40 to 45 with Graves' ophthalmopathy and 55 to 65 with stable Graves' hyperthyroidism. Whether ophthalmopathy could be predicted prospectively was tested in an independent validation cohort made up of 18 to 20 hyperthyroidism patients plus 17 patients who later progressed to ophthalmopathy. After blood sampling, hyperthyroidism patients were treated with methimazole at a starting dose of 30 mg daily, and ophthalmopathy patients were treated with high-dose intravenous methylprednisolone. The approximately 100 discovery patients were randomly divided into training and test sets at a 7:3 ratio. The paper describes TCR Vbeta CDR3 sequencing of around 140 peripheral blood samples, made up of around 41 ophthalmopathy patients, more than 70 hyperthyroidism patients and roughly 17 progressor patients. In over five Graves' hyperthyroidism patients, the study also compared T-cell repertoires from thyroid tissue with T-cell repertoires from blood. Overall study outcomes, separate from this receptor: Blood samples also contained most of the expanded thyroid clonotypes (frequency above 0.001), which suggests that blood repertoires may reflect thyroid immune responses. In validation, the model predicted progression to ophthalmopathy with 55% to 71% sensitivity and about 72% specificity, a median of 6.5 months before onset. In cross-validation, a model built on a 13 V-J signature told ophthalmopathy apart from stable hyperthyroidism with approximately 90% sensitivity and around 81% specificity, and in testing the same model reached 80%/75%. Sample size was not statistically predetermined, and blinding of investigators to group allocation was not performed.

TCR beta CDR3 regions were amplified from RNA transcripts. For the first round of RT-PCR on the TCR CDR3, the HTBI primer set was used together with the Qiagen OneStep RT-PCR kit. Libraries were constructed in a second round of multiplex PCR, after which size selection and purification were performed. Sequencing of the libraries was done on an Illumina HiSeq2000 using paired-end 100 bp reads. The authors' analysis ran thus. SOAPnuke was used to process the raw data, throwing out any read that contained adapters or uncalled bases, had a mean Phred below 15, or lacked an exact constant-primer or identifier match. COPE v1.2.5 was used to merge the high-quality paired reads, and each unique nucleotide sequence was defined as a clonotype. MiTCR v1.1 was used to align clonotypes to the IMGT TRBV, TRBD and TRBJ reference segments. Analysis was restricted to V-J combinations with a frequency above 0.0001, which covered roughly 99% of repertoires. A TCS score was defined as the ratio of F50 (clonal expansion) to E x V (chaos), with BLOSUM62-based TCRdist applied between CDR3 peptides within each V-J. Welch's t-statistics and random forest reduced 450 to 600 V-J features to around 14, which were used in a naive Bayes classifier (R e1071). The similarity between thyroid and blood repertoires was quantified using the Morisita-Horn index. The raw public data were reprocessed by TCRdb itself: fastp quality trimming at Q25, MiXCR clonotype calling, in-frame beta chains only. Rows with a matching CDR3 protein are joined into one entry that keeps the most common DNA and genes. V and J calls and clone size were set by TCRdb, not the authors. This sample lists 480,000 or so distinct CDR3 sequences; approximately 48% were detected once. The ten top clones hold around two fifths of the sample.

Per the germline V gene, MGHDK is the CDR1 and SYGVNS is the CDR2. Including cysteine and phenylalanine, the CDR3 has 13 amino acids. Only the CDR3 part of the read is kept: 39 bases, read in frame from the first base. V lost 6 bases and J lost 7 bases, and the count of bases not matched to a germline gene is 3. The rearrangement joined TRBV25-1 to TRBJ1-6; 7 bases in between match TRBD1. Sample: peripheral blood or thyroid tissue (not recorded which). The receptor comes from an adult woman with Graves' disease, either hyperthyroidism or ophthalmopathy (not recorded which). The DNA sequence is TGTGCCAGCAGGCAGACAGGGAATTCACCCCTCCACTTT. This translates into CASRQTGNSPLHF.